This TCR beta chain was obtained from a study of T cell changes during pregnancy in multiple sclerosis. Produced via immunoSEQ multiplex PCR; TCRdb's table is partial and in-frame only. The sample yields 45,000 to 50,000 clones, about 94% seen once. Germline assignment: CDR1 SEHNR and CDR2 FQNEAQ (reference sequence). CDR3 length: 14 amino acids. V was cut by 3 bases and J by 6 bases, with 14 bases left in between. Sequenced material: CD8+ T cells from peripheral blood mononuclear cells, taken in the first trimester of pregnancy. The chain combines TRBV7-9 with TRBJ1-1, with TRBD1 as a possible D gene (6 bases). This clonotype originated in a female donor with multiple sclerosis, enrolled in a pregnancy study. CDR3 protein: CASSFRGAGPEAFF. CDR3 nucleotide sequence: TGTGCCAGCAGCTTCCGGGGGGCGGGTCCTGAAGCTTTCTTT.